The TCR beta chain described here comes from a study of cytomegalovirus exposure and HLA in healthy donors. Points from the study as a whole: About 87% or about 30% of the time was how often most TCR beta V segments were productive, according to an earlier analysis. In vitro confirmation showed three CMV-associated chains to be CMV antigen specific.

PCR used 60 Vbeta primers and 13 Jbeta primers. Sequenced by immunoSEQ multiplex PCR; TCRdb stores in-frame clones only, minus some. The top ten clones hold 1.2% of a sample with 150,000 to 200,000 clones, roughly 84% of them seen once. Germline V lookup: CDR1 SGHVS, CDR2 FNYEAQ. Trimming cost V 5 bases and J 7 bases; bases outside gene matches: 22. This CDR3 region has 19 residues. In the case of this clone: Its specificity is not known.

Sequenced: PBMCs. This clonotype was sampled from a boy aged 2 to 9 in good health and CMV-seronegative. This chain joins TRBV7-6 and TRBJ2-1; 8 positions agree with TRBD2. Here the CDR3 reads CASSDYAGGAGTVRNEQFF. CDR3 DNA: TGTGCCAGCAGCGACTACGCGGGGGGAGCGGGAACGGTCAGAAATGAGCAGTTCTTC.